This is a list of T cell receptor beta chains from one sample in a study of read filtering for tumor transcriptome and immune sequencing. One entry per CDR3 protein, called by TCRdb with MiXCR from the reads. Of roughly 46,000 distinct CDR3 sequences listed, 10% to 15% are singletons. What was sequenced was a population of CD138-negative cells sorted from bone marrow. The receptors stem from a donor at least 40 years old with multiple myeloma. CDR3s include the opening cysteine and the closing phenylalanine or tryptophan. A D gene is named only where the DNA matches it firmly. The size field is filled for only some rows; it gives once, few, many or a size class.

d_call: TRBD2; cdr3_length: 19; j_call: TRBJ2-4; v_call: TRBV28; clone_size: .; cdr3_nt: TGTGCCAGCAGTTTAATAGCGGGAGGGCCTCGGTCTGGCAAAAGCATTCAGTACTTC; cdr3_aa: CASSLIAGGPRSGKSIQYF
d_call: .; cdr3_length: 13; j_call: TRBJ2-2; v_call: TRBV5-1; clone_size: many; cdr3_nt: TGCGCCAGCACGGCAGGGACCACCGGGGAGCTGTTTTTT; cdr3_aa: CASTAGTTGELFF
d_call: .; cdr3_length: 12; j_call: TRBJ2-1; v_call: TRBV20-1; clone_size: many; cdr3_nt: TGCAGTGCTATAGACCTTGGCAATGAGCAGTTCTTC; cdr3_aa: CSAIDLGNEQFF
d_call: .; cdr3_length: 13; j_call: TRBJ2-7; v_call: TRBV20-1; clone_size: many; cdr3_nt: TGCAGTGCCCCGGGTCCGAGCTCCTACGAGCAGTACTTC; cdr3_aa: CSAPGPSSYEQYF
d_call: .; cdr3_length: 12; j_call: TRBJ2-7; v_call: TRBV12-3/TRBV12-4; clone_size: many; cdr3_nt: TGTGCCAGCACCCCGGGCGGGAACGAGCAGTACTTC; cdr3_aa: CASTPGGNEQYF
d_call: .; cdr3_length: 14; j_call: TRBJ2-3; v_call: TRBV6-1; clone_size: .; cdr3_nt: TGTGCCAGCAGTTTAGAAGGACGCACAGATACGCGGTATTTT; cdr3_aa: CASSLEGRTDTRYF
d_call: .; cdr3_length: 18; j_call: TRBJ1-6; v_call: TRBV3-1; clone_size: many; cdr3_nt: TGTGCCAGCAGCCAATCACCCAGGGGTAGCTCCTATAATTCACCCCTCCACTTT; cdr3_aa: CASSQSPRGSSYNSPLHF
d_call: .; cdr3_length: 14; j_call: TRBJ2-2; v_call: TRBV7-9; clone_size: many; cdr3_nt: TGTGCCAGCAGCCTGGCTCTAAACACCGGGGAGCTGTTTTTT; cdr3_aa: CASSLALNTGELFF
d_call: .; cdr3_length: 15; j_call: TRBJ2-1; v_call: TRBV5-4; clone_size: many; cdr3_nt: TGTGCCAGCAGTCAGGAAGCCCTGGGGGACAATGAGCAGTTCTTC; cdr3_aa: CASSQEALGDNEQFF
d_call: .; cdr3_length: 14; j_call: TRBJ2-1; v_call: TRBV19; clone_size: .; cdr3_nt: TGTGCCAGTAGTATTGGGGTAGTGGGCTATGAGCAGTCCTTC; cdr3_aa: CASSIGVVGYEQSF
d_call: .; cdr3_length: 16; j_call: TRBJ2-6; v_call: TRBV18; clone_size: many; cdr3_nt: TGTGCCAGCTCACCACCCGGCTTCTCTGGGGCCAACGTCCTGACTTTC; cdr3_aa: CASSPPGFSGANVLTF
d_call: .; cdr3_length: 12; j_call: TRBJ1-1; v_call: TRBV5-4; clone_size: many; cdr3_nt: TGTGCCAGCAGCTCCCGGAACACTGAAGCTTTCTTT; cdr3_aa: CASSSRNTEAFF
d_call: TRBD2; cdr3_length: 17; j_call: TRBJ2-1; v_call: TRBV7-2; clone_size: many; cdr3_nt: TGTGCCAGCAGCTTCTTAGGACTAGCGGGAGTTAGGAATGAGCAGTTCTTC; cdr3_aa: CASSFLGLAGVRNEQFF
d_call: .; cdr3_length: 13; j_call: TRBJ2-4; v_call: TRBV15; clone_size: .; cdr3_nt: TGTGCCACCAGCAGAGAGGAGGGAAACATTCAGTACTTC; cdr3_aa: CATSREEGNIQYF
d_call: .; cdr3_length: 14; j_call: TRBJ2-2; v_call: TRBV20-1; clone_size: many; cdr3_nt: TGCAGTGCTCAACGGGGCGGGAACACCGGGGAGCTGTTTTTT; cdr3_aa: CSAQRGGNTGELFF
d_call: TRBD1; cdr3_length: 15; j_call: TRBJ2-2; v_call: TRBV29-1; clone_size: many; cdr3_nt: TGCAGCGTTGACGACCAGGGGGAGAGCACCGGGGAGCTGTTTTTT; cdr3_aa: CSVDDQGESTGELFF
d_call: .; cdr3_length: 15; j_call: TRBJ2-5; v_call: TRBV25-1; clone_size: many; cdr3_nt: TGTGCCAGCAGTGAACCCGGAGCCTTCCGACAGACCCAGTACTTC; cdr3_aa: CASSEPGAFRQTQYF
d_call: .; cdr3_length: 12; j_call: TRBJ2-5; v_call: TRBV7-2; clone_size: many; cdr3_nt: TGTGCCAGCAGCCAGGCTGGGGAGACCCAGTACTTC; cdr3_aa: CASSQAGETQYF
d_call: .; cdr3_length: 18; j_call: TRBJ2-7; v_call: TRBV23-1; clone_size: few; cdr3_nt: TGCGCCAGCACCCTCCCAGGGCAGGCCCCATTGGATTGGTGCGAGCAGTACTTC; cdr3_aa: CASTLPGQAPLDWCEQYF
d_call: TRBD2; cdr3_length: 15; j_call: TRBJ2-7; v_call: TRBV19; clone_size: many; cdr3_nt: TGTGCCAGTAGTGACGCCGGGACTAGCAACTACGAGCAGTACTTC; cdr3_aa: CASSDAGTSNYEQYF
d_call: TRBD2; cdr3_length: 13; j_call: TRBJ2-5; v_call: TRBV20-1; clone_size: many; cdr3_nt: TGCAGTGCTGGATCCGGGGGGCAAGAGACCCAGTACTTC; cdr3_aa: CSAGSGGQETQYF
d_call: .; cdr3_length: 13; j_call: TRBJ1-5; v_call: TRBV7-9; clone_size: many; cdr3_nt: TGTGCCAGCAGCCACGAGGGGAATCAGCCCCAGCATTTT; cdr3_aa: CASSHEGNQPQHF
d_call: .; cdr3_length: 12; j_call: TRBJ2-3; v_call: TRBV29-1; clone_size: many; cdr3_nt: TGCAGCGCCACGGAAAGCACAGATACGCAGTATTTT; cdr3_aa: CSATESTDTQYF
d_call: TRBD1; cdr3_length: 15; j_call: TRBJ2-4; v_call: TRBV10-2; clone_size: many; cdr3_nt: TGCGCCAGCGTAGGGGACAGGATAGCCAAAAACATTCAGTACTTC; cdr3_aa: CASVGDRIAKNIQYF
d_call: TRBD1; cdr3_length: 12; j_call: TRBJ2-7; v_call: TRBV5-1; clone_size: many; cdr3_nt: TGCGCCAGCAGCTGGGACAGGGGCGAGCAGTACTTC; cdr3_aa: CASSWDRGEQYF
d_call: .; cdr3_length: 12; j_call: TRBJ2-7; v_call: TRBV20-1; clone_size: many; cdr3_nt: TGCAGTGCTAGAGCCCCCGGCTACGAGCAGTACTTC; cdr3_aa: CSARAPGYEQYF
d_call: .; cdr3_length: 12; j_call: TRBJ2-1; v_call: TRBV20-1; clone_size: .; cdr3_nt: TGCAGTGTATTAGGGAACTACAATGAGCAGTTCTTC; cdr3_aa: CSVLGNYNEQFF
d_call: .; cdr3_length: 16; j_call: TRBJ2-3; v_call: TRBV23-1; clone_size: many; cdr3_nt: TGCGCCAGCAGTCAATCTGGCAGGCGCACCCCAGATACGCAGTATTTT; cdr3_aa: CASSQSGRRTPDTQYF
d_call: TRBD2; cdr3_length: 15; j_call: TRBJ2-1; v_call: TRBV7-2; clone_size: many; cdr3_nt: TGTGCCAGCAGCCCACGGACTAGCGTGGGTAATGAGCAGTTCTTC; cdr3_aa: CASSPRTSVGNEQFF
d_call: .; cdr3_length: 13; j_call: TRBJ2-2; v_call: TRBV19; clone_size: many; cdr3_nt: TGTGCCAGTAAGGGCAGGGACCCCGGGGAGCTGTTTTTT; cdr3_aa: CASKGRDPGELFF
d_call: TRBD1; cdr3_length: 15; j_call: TRBJ1-1; v_call: TRBV10-1; clone_size: many; cdr3_nt: TGCGCCAGCAGTGAGTATCGGACAGGAGCCGATGAAGCTTTCTTT; cdr3_aa: CASSEYRTGADEAFF
d_call: .; cdr3_length: 13; j_call: TRBJ1-4; v_call: TRBV2; clone_size: many; cdr3_nt: TGTGCCAGCAGTAGGCAGGGGAATGAAAAACTGTTTTTT; cdr3_aa: CASSRQGNEKLFF
d_call: TRBD2; cdr3_length: 16; j_call: TRBJ2-1; v_call: TRBV4-1; clone_size: many; cdr3_nt: TGCGCCAGCAGCCAAGATATTTTAGCGGGAGGAAATGAGCAGTTCTTC; cdr3_aa: CASSQDILAGGNEQFF
d_call: .; cdr3_length: 15; j_call: TRBJ2-5; v_call: TRBV24-1; clone_size: many; cdr3_nt: TGTGCCACCAGTGATGCAAGGGGTACGGGAGAGACCCAGTACTTC; cdr3_aa: CATSDARGTGETQYF
d_call: .; cdr3_length: 15; j_call: TRBJ1-5; v_call: TRBV23-1; clone_size: many; cdr3_nt: TGCGCCAGCAGTCAAGGGGATTATAGCAATCAGCCCCAGCATTTT; cdr3_aa: CASSQGDYSNQPQHF
d_call: .; cdr3_length: 13; j_call: TRBJ1-1; v_call: TRBV20-1; clone_size: many; cdr3_nt: TGCAGTACCCGGCGGGGAGTGAACACTGAAGCTTTCTTT; cdr3_aa: CSTRRGVNTEAFF
d_call: TRBD2; cdr3_length: 16; j_call: TRBJ2-3; v_call: TRBV19; clone_size: many; cdr3_nt: TGTGCCAGTAGTCCCTCGGAGCGATCGGGAGGCGATACGCAGTATTTT; cdr3_aa: CASSPSERSGGDTQYF
d_call: .; cdr3_length: 13; j_call: TRBJ1-5; v_call: TRBV12-3/TRBV12-4; clone_size: many; cdr3_nt: TGTGCCAGCAGTCGAGACAGCGATCAGCCCCAGCATTTT; cdr3_aa: CASSRDSDQPQHF
d_call: .; cdr3_length: 15; j_call: TRBJ1-2; v_call: TRBV28; clone_size: many; cdr3_nt: TGTGCCAGCAGTCCACCTTTGAGCCCTCCGAGCGGCTACACCTTC; cdr3_aa: CASSPPLSPPSGYTF
d_call: TRBD1; cdr3_length: 19; j_call: TRBJ1-2; v_call: TRBV27; clone_size: many; cdr3_nt: TGTGCCAGCAGTCTAAGGGTCCCCCGTGGACAGGGACCTAACTATGGCTACACCTTC; cdr3_aa: CASSLRVPRGQGPNYGYTF
d_call: .; cdr3_length: 14; j_call: TRBJ2-5; v_call: TRBV4-1; clone_size: many; cdr3_nt: TGCGCCAGCAGCCAAGAGTGGGACACGGAGACCCAGTACTTC; cdr3_aa: CASSQEWDTETQYF
d_call: TRBD2; cdr3_length: 14; j_call: TRBJ2-1; v_call: TRBV6-1; clone_size: many; cdr3_nt: TGTGCCAGCAGAGTTAGCGGGAGGCGGGATGAGCAGTTCTTC; cdr3_aa: CASRVSGRRDEQFF
d_call: TRBD1; cdr3_length: 15; j_call: TRBJ2-7; v_call: TRBV7-9; clone_size: many; cdr3_nt: TGTGCCAGCAGCTTCGGAGACAGGGGGTCCTACGAGCAGTACTTC; cdr3_aa: CASSFGDRGSYEQYF
d_call: .; cdr3_length: 15; j_call: TRBJ2-1; v_call: TRBV7-9; clone_size: many; cdr3_nt: TGTGCCAGCAGCCAATTCATCAGCTCCTACAATGAGCAGTTCTTC; cdr3_aa: CASSQFISSYNEQFF
d_call: TRBD1; cdr3_length: 14; j_call: TRBJ2-1; v_call: TRBV7-2; clone_size: .; cdr3_nt: TGCACCAGCATCAAAGACAGGGCAGGGAATGAGCAGTTCTTC; cdr3_aa: CTSIKDRAGNEQFF
d_call: TRBD1; cdr3_length: 14; j_call: TRBJ2-5; v_call: TRBV7-9; clone_size: many; cdr3_nt: TGTGCCAGCAGCTTAGGACAGGGTTGGGAGACCCAGTACTTC; cdr3_aa: CASSLGQGWETQYF
d_call: .; cdr3_length: 15; j_call: TRBJ1-1; v_call: TRBV6-2/TRBV6-3; clone_size: many; cdr3_nt: TGTGCCAGCAGTTCCCGGACGTCCTCGAGGACTGAAGCTTTCTTT; cdr3_aa: CASSSRTSSRTEAFF
d_call: TRBD1; cdr3_length: 16; j_call: TRBJ1-1; v_call: TRBV7-9; clone_size: many; cdr3_nt: TGTGCCAGCAGCTTACTTGGACAGGGGGCCAACACTGAAGCTTTCTTT; cdr3_aa: CASSLLGQGANTEAFF
d_call: .; cdr3_length: 16; j_call: TRBJ2-1; v_call: TRBV7-2; clone_size: many; cdr3_nt: TGTGCCAGCAGCCATCCGGGACTCCGGGCCTACAATGAGCAGTTCTTC; cdr3_aa: CASSHPGLRAYNEQFF
d_call: .; cdr3_length: 11; j_call: TRBJ2-1; v_call: TRBV29-1; clone_size: many; cdr3_nt: TGCAGCGTTGGAGGGAGCAATGAGCAGTTCTTC; cdr3_aa: CSVGGSNEQFF
d_call: .; cdr3_length: 15; j_call: TRBJ1-4; v_call: TRBV20-1; clone_size: many; cdr3_nt: TGCAGTGCTAGAGATCTTTGGAGAGCTAATGAAAAACTGTTTTTT; cdr3_aa: CSARDLWRANEKLFF
d_call: TRBD2; cdr3_length: 15; j_call: TRBJ2-5; v_call: TRBV20-1; clone_size: many; cdr3_nt: TGCAGTGCTAGAGATTTGCAGCGGGAGCGTGGGACCCAGTACTTC; cdr3_aa: CSARDLQRERGTQYF
d_call: .; cdr3_length: 13; j_call: TRBJ2-3; v_call: TRBV29-1; clone_size: many; cdr3_nt: TGCAGCGTTGAAATACCGTTCCTCAGGACGCAGTATTTT; cdr3_aa: CSVEIPFLRTQYF
d_call: .; cdr3_length: 13; j_call: TRBJ2-2; v_call: TRBV19; clone_size: many; cdr3_nt: TGTGCCAGTAGTATAGCCGGGGGCGGGGAGCTGTTTTTT; cdr3_aa: CASSIAGGGELFF
d_call: TRBD2; cdr3_length: 16; j_call: TRBJ2-3; v_call: TRBV28; clone_size: .; cdr3_nt: TGTGCCAGCAGTTTCGGGACTAGCGGGAGCGGGGATACGCAGTATTTT; cdr3_aa: CASSFGTSGSGDTQYF